These 6 T cell receptor beta chains share one sample of origin, sequenced in a study of regulatory T cells in long-lasting Graves disease. Both iRepertoire HTBI primers and Arm-PCR of CDR3 regions were used to build the TCR beta libraries. TCRdb independently ran MiXCR on the multiplex PCR reads; one entry per CDR3 protein. The data show about 520,000 distinct CDR3 sequences, with 12% seen just once and roughly 9.3% held by the top ten. The sample's time point: newly diagnosed GD, antithyroid drugs for less than 3 months. The authors made the TCR library using RNA they extracted from PBMCs. This same sample was also taken into another study, of T cells in Graves' hyperthyroidism and ophthalmopathy.

This specimen consisted of peripheral blood mononuclear cells (PBMCs), obtained at new diagnosis, from a patient treated with antithyroid drugs. These receptors were obtained from a woman in her twenties or thirties with Graves disease.

This clonotype showed up many times. This rearrangement joins TRBV5-1 to TRBJ2-5; D unresolved. The CDR3 is made up of 14 amino acids. Germline loops: CDR1 SGHRS, CDR2 YFSETQ. V dropped 4 bases and J dropped 2 bases, with 12 bases sitting between them. The CDR3 region is CASSMTVSQETQYF. Written as DNA, the CDR3 is TGCGCCAGCAGCATGACCGTCTCACAAGAGACCCAGTACTTC.

This clonotype has a handful of counts. This chain links TRBV7-9 with TRBJ2-3, with 7 bases that match TRBD1. The trim removed 6 bases at V and 9 bases at J, leaving 18 bases unmatched. The CDR3 runs 16 residues. Germline loops: CDR1 SEHNR, CDR2 FQNEAQ (reference sequence). In nucleotides, the CDR3 is TGTGCCAGCAGGTCCTCCGGACAGGCAGGAGAGGGCACGCAGTATTTT. Translated, it gives CASRSSGQAGEGTQYF.

This clonotype showed up many times. V is TRBV6-1 and J is TRBJ2-2; the match to TRBD2 covers 8 bases. Germline trimming cut 4 bases from V and 1 base from J; bases unmatched to any gene: 8. The CDR3 contains 17 residues. CDR1 MNHNS and CDR2 SASEGT come from the germline V gene. The CDR3 here is CASSVRPGLGNTGELFF. The CDR3 bases are TGTGCCAGCAGTGTAAGGCCGGGACTAGGGAACACCGGGGAGCTGTTTTTT.

This clonotype was seen repeatedly, ten times or more. The chain links TRBV2 to TRBJ1-5, with D possibly matching TRBD1 (6 bases). Trimming cost V 6 bases and J 2 bases, with 14 bases left between them. The CDR3 is made up of 15 amino acids. Germline V CDR1 and CDR2: SNHLY, FYNNEI. The CDR3 DNA sequence: TGTGCCAGCAGATTACAGGGCAATCGCAATCAGCCCCAGCATTTT. The encoded protein is CASRLQGNRNQPQHF.

This clonotype came up many times. The chain couples TRBV11-1 to TRBJ2-5, with 7 bases that match TRBD1. CDR1 and CDR2 from the germline V gene are SGHAT and FQDESV (reference sequence). V was clipped by 4 bases and J by 4 bases; unmatched bases: 9. The CDR3 extends over 15 amino acids. The CDR3 DNA reads as TGTGCCAGCAGCTCTTACGGGACAGCCCCAGAGACCCAGTACTTC. Residues: CASSSYGTAPETQYF.

The table lists this clonotype with many counts. V gene TRBV28 combines with J gene TRBJ2-3; possibly TRBD2 for D (5 bases). V was clipped by 4 bases and J by 2 bases, with 25 bases between them. Germline-derived CDR1 and CDR2 are MDHEN and SYDVKM. CDR3 length equals 19 residues. Here the CDR3 DNA reads TGTGCCAGCAGTTCGATATTAGGTATGCGGAGAGGGCACACAGATACGCAGTATTTT. It encodes CASSSILGMRRGHTDTQYF.